This entry concerns a single T cell receptor beta chain. Sequence at one end of the junction differs from germline and may be a read error. These data are taken from a study of tumor-infiltrating lymphocytes in primary liver carcinoma. Between about 19 and 34 mg of unsorted bulk tissue served as the source from which RNA and DNA were co-extracted. The CDR3 extends over 17 amino acids. The germline gives CDR1 SGHAT, CDR2 FQDESV (reference sequence). Synthesis of TCR beta cDNA was carried out from about 0.55 ug total RNA with a constant-region primer. ARM-PCR, slightly modified, supplied the TCR beta libraries through three nested multiplex PCR rounds. Amplification in the first two PCR rounds was performed using TRBV1-TRBV30 forward primers and a C-beta reverse primer for approximately 10 cycles each. Via MiXCR, TCRdb re-called the multiplex PCR reads, giving one row per CDR3 protein. Found here are 40,000 to 45,000 distinct CDR3 sequences, approximately 70% of them singletons; the top ten hold about a fifth.

This clonotype originated in a man in his forties or fifties with primary liver carcinoma and hepatitis B virus infection. The rearrangement joins TRBV11-1 to TRBJ2-7; D remains ambiguous. The sample comprised liver tumor tissue from sampling region 2. Subset noted: tumor region T2, inferior pole. In DNA, the CDR3 is TGTGCCAGCAGCTTAGGACCGGCAGGTGAAAGCTCCCACGAGCAGTACTTC. The encoded protein is CASSLGPAGESSHEQYF.